A single sample gave rise to the 27 T cell receptor beta chains below, sequenced in a study of blood T cell repertoires in COVID-19. The protocol was immunoSEQ multiplex PCR, while the TCRdb copy is restricted to in-frame clones and leaves out a portion. The sample records some 170,000 clones, 84% being singletons. Sample: PBMCs or T cells enriched from blood (not recorded which). These receptors all come from a man aged 50-60 years who had recovered from COVID-19.

The gene calls are TRBV6-5 and TRBJ1-6; 8 bases line up with TRBD1. CDR3 length equals 14 residues. In germline, CDR1 is MNHEY, CDR2 SVGAGI. Germline trimming cut 7 bases from V and 6 bases from J; bases unmatched to any gene: 5. DNA for the CDR3: TGTGCCAGCACCAGGACAGGGTTTAATTCACCCCTCCACTTT. The encoded protein is CASTRTGFNSPLHF.

This clone was counted a single time. V and J are TRBV11-2 and TRBJ2-7; TRBD1 matches 7 bases. Looked up from germline, CDR1 is SGHAT and CDR2 is FQNNGV. The ends lost 0 bases at V and 2 bases at J; junction bases unmatched: 1. CDR3 length: 14 residues. Here the CDR3 DNA reads TGTGCCAGCAGCTTAGAGACAGGGCCCTACGAGCAGTACTTC. Its protein is CASSLETGPYEQYF.

CDR3 residues: CASSLGGQPYEQYF. In DNA form, the CDR3 reads TGTGCCAGCAGCTTGGGGGGACAGCCCTACGAGCAGTACTTC. This chain uses TRBV11-2 with TRBJ2-7; TRBD1 is a possible D gene (7 bases). Deletions cut 3 bases from V and 2 bases from J, with 11 bases between. The CDR3 has 14 residues. Germline-derived CDR1 and CDR2 are SGHAT and FQNNGV.

The chain is built from TRBV15 and TRBJ1-4; 8 bases match TRBD1. Germline values: CDR1 LNHNV, CDR2 YYDKDF (reference sequence). With 3 bases clipped from V and 8 bases from J, the junction kept 2 bases outside the gene matches. CDR3 length equals 13 residues. The CDR3 DNA reads as TGTGCCACCAGCAGGGACAGGGAGGAAAAACTGTTTTTT. Residues: CATSRDREEKLFF.

The chain joins TRBV6-5 to TRBJ2-7; 12 positions agree with TRBD2. Trimming at V came to 6 bases and at J to 9 bases, leaving 9 bases not matched to a gene. CDR1 and CDR2 from the germline V gene are MNHEY and SVGAGI. The CDR3 extends over 14 amino acids. The CDR3 DNA sequence: TGTGCCAGCAGGCAACTAGCGGGGGGCCGGGGGCAGTACTTC. It encodes CASRQLAGGRGQYF.

This clone was seen more than once but under ten times. This sequence joins TRBV25-1 and TRBJ1-4; no definite D call. The CDR3 contains 12 residues. CDR1 and CDR2 from the germline V gene are MGHDK and SYGVNS. Trimming pared 7 bases from V and 6 bases from J, leaving 9 bases between. CDR3 sequence reads: CASKGGHEKLFF. The CDR3 region has the DNA TGTGCCAGCAAGGGAGGTCATGAAAAACTGTTTTTT. The whole variable domain, remainder taken from reference TRBV25-1 and TRBJ1-4, is EADIYQTPRYLVIGTGKKITLECSQTMGHDKMYWYQQDPGMELHLIHYSYGVNSTEKGDLSSESTVSRIRTEHFPLTLESARPSHTSQYLCASKGGHEKLFFGSGTQLSVL.

The V call is TRBV19, the J call TRBJ2-2; D may be TRBD1 (6 bases). Trimming left V 3 bases short and J 6 bases short, with 26 bases between. The CDR3 spans 19 residues. Germline V gene data show CDR1 as LNHDA and CDR2 as SQIVND (reference sequence). Written as DNA, the CDR3 is TGTGCCAGTAGTATTATCGGAGGTGGGCAGGGGATTTGGGCCGGGGAGCTGTTTTTT. It yields the protein CASSIIGGGQGIWAGELFF.

The V call is TRBV28, the J call TRBJ2-7; TRBD2 agrees at 8 bases. Germline CDR1 is MDHEN and CDR2 is SYDVKM. The CDR3 is 15 amino acids. The trim removed 7 bases at V and 3 bases at J, leaving 11 bases unmatched. DNA of the CDR3: TGTGCCAGCACCACGGGGGGGCCGAAGAACTACGAGCAGTACTTC. The encoded protein is CASTTGGPKNYEQYF. The entire variable domain, with the rest obtained from reference TRBV28 and TRBJ2-7, is as follows: DVKVTQSSRYLVKRTGEKVFLECVQDMDHENMFWYRQDPGLGLRLIYFSYDVKMKEKGDIPEGYSVSREKKERFSLILESASTNQTSMYLCASTTGGPKNYEQYFGPGTRLTVT.

This clone was detected a few times. The V call is TRBV6-5, the J call TRBJ1-2, with D maybe TRBD1 (5 bases). V lost 5 bases and J 2 bases, leaving 12 bases between the germline ends. This CDR3 comprises 14 residues. Germline CDR1 is MNHEY and CDR2 is SVGAGI. CDR3 DNA: TGTGCCAGCAGTCGAGACAGACCGAACTATGGCTACACCTTC. Amino acid sequence: CASSRDRPNYGYTF.

The chain employs TRBV6-1 and TRBJ2-7; the D gene is possibly TRBD1 (6 bases). Between the trimmed V and J ends, which lost 1 base and 3 bases, there was a span of 13 bases. The CDR3 is 15 amino acids. Germline loops: CDR1 MNHNS, CDR2 SASEGT. CDR3 sequence reads: CASSEEVQGFYEQYF. CDR3 sequence (DNA): TGTGCCAGCAGTGAAGAGGTCCAGGGGTTCTACGAGCAGTACTTC.

The V gene is TRBV24-1, the J gene TRBJ2-2, with TRBD2 matching 14 bases. Germline trimming cut 4 bases from V and 0 bases from J; bases unmatched to any gene: 3. The germline CDR1 and CDR2 sequences are KGHDR and SFDVKD. The CDR3 runs 18 residues. In nucleotides, the CDR3 is TGTGCCACCAGTGACCAGACTAGCGGGGGGGCGAACACCGGGGAGCTGTTTTTT. Its protein is CATSDQTSGGANTGELFF.

V gene TRBV27 combines with J gene TRBJ1-2; 7 bases agree with TRBD1. CDR1 is MNHEY, CDR2 SMNVEV, per germline (reference sequence). The ends lost 6 bases at V and 2 bases at J; junction bases unmatched: 6. The CDR3 length is 14 residues. CDR3 nucleotides: TGTGCCAGCAGACCTCCGGGACAGAACTATGGCTACACCTTC. Its protein product is CASRPPGQNYGYTF.

The chain links TRBV7-2 to TRBJ1-1, with D hard to call. Trimming cost V 1 base and J 0 bases, with 9 bases left between them. The germline CDR1 and CDR2 sequences are SGHTA and FQGNSA. The CDR3 consists of 15 residues. The CDR3, as DNA: TGTGCCAGCAGCTTAGTGAGGAGTATGAACACTGAAGCTTTCTTT. Translated: CASSLVRSMNTEAFF.

The chain is built from TRBV24-1 and TRBJ1-5; possible D gene TRBD1, 5 bases. V was trimmed by 9 bases and J by 2 bases, leaving 7 bases between them. The germline CDR1 and CDR2 sequences are KGHDR and SFDVKD. This CDR3 comprises 12 residues. The CDR3 loop is CATQGRNQPQHF. CDR3 sequence (DNA): TGTGCCACCCAGGGCCGCAATCAGCCCCAGCATTTT.

The chain couples TRBV7-3 to TRBJ2-3, with a tentative D call TRBD2 (5 bases). V gave up 2 bases and J gave up 2 bases, with 17 bases separating them. CDR3 length: 17 residues. CDR1 SGHTA and CDR2 FQGTGA come from the germline V gene. Here the CDR3 DNA reads TGTGCCAGCAGCTTAGGCATGGGGAGAAGGATCACAGATACGCAGTATTTT. Its translation: CASSLGMGRRITDTQYF.

V is TRBV27 and J is TRBJ2-3; 11 positions agree with TRBD1. Germline CDR1 MNHEY, CDR2 SMNVEV (reference sequence). The V and J ends lost 7 bases and 8 bases, in that order; junction bases with no gene match: 8. This CDR3 spans 14 amino acids. The CDR3 DNA follows: TGTGCCAGCATCCCCGGGACAGGGGGGTCTACGCAGTATTTT. Translation: CASIPGTGGSTQYF.

The genes are TRBV7-6 and TRBJ1-2, with 8 bases fitting TRBD1. Germline V lookup: CDR1 SGHVS, CDR2 FNYEAQ. The CDR3 covers 12 residues. Losses at the gene ends were 5 bases for V and 8 bases for J; bases not matched to a gene: 4. CDR3 nucleotide sequence: TGTGCCAGCAGCCCGGACAGGGTAGGCTACACCTTC. It specifies CASSPDRVGYTF.

This chain connects TRBV11-2 to TRBJ2-3, with TRBD2 matching over 10 bases. Germline CDR1 SGHAT, CDR2 FQNNGV. The CDR3 is made up of 16 amino acids. Unmatched junction bases numbered 13, after V lost 4 bases and J lost 9 bases. CDR3 DNA sequence: TGTGCCAGCAGCTCCGTTAGCGGTCCTAGCGGGGGAACGCAGTATTTT. It yields the protein CASSSVSGPSGGTQYF.

J is TRBJ2-3 and V is TRBV20-1; 12 bases fit TRBD2. This CDR3 region has 16 residues. J lost 5 bases, V lost 3 bases, and 9 bases had no gene match. Germline V CDR1 and CDR2: DFQATT, SNEGSKA (reference sequence). CDR3 region: CSASLRTSGVEDTQYF. CDR3 nucleotide sequence: TGCAGTGCTAGTCTCAGGACTAGCGGGGTGGAAGATACGCAGTATTTT.

The chain combines TRBV6-5 with TRBJ1-4; D unresolved. CDR1 MNHEY and CDR2 SVGAGI come from the germline V gene. This CDR3 comprises 11 residues. With 0 bases removed from V and 11 bases from J, the gap between germline ends came to 4 bases. In nucleotides, the CDR3 is TGTGCCAGCAGTTACTCCGGGAAACTGTTTTTT. This translates into CASSYSGKLFF.

The gene calls are TRBV5-4 and TRBJ2-2; no reliable D call. There are 13 residues in the CDR3. Germline V CDR1 and CDR2: SGHNT, YYREEE (reference sequence). Trimming removed 0 bases at V and 6 bases at J, with 6 bases between. This CDR3 is CASSLDRAGELFF. The CDR3 region has the DNA TGTGCCAGCAGCTTGGACAGAGCCGGGGAGCTGTTTTTT.

The CDR3 sequence: CASNPTPHRTYEQYF. The CDR3 nucleotides are TGTGCCAGCAACCCTACCCCCCACAGGACCTACGAGCAGTACTTC. This sequence joins TRBV6-5 and TRBJ2-7, with D perhaps matching TRBD1 (5 bases). Germline CDR1 is MNHEY and CDR2 is SVGAGI. V lost 7 bases to trimming and J lost 2 bases, with 18 bases between them. CDR3 size: 15 residues.

The rearrangement links TRBV29-1 to TRBJ1-1; 8 bases match TRBD1. V was pared by 5 bases and J by 5 bases, with 1 base of the junction left unmatched. CDR1 and CDR2 from the germline V gene are SQVTM and ANQGSEA. The CDR3 has 11 amino acids. The CDR3 sequence: CSVHRGTEAFF. CDR3 DNA sequence: TGCAGCGTTCACAGGGGGACTGAAGCTTTCTTT.

This chain joins TRBV10-3 and TRBJ1-1; no clear D gene. Trimming removed 5 bases at V and 8 bases at J, with 12 bases between. CDR3 length equals 12 residues. Germline V gives CDR1 ENHRY, CDR2 SYGVKD. CDR3 loop: CAISPLRGEAFF. The CDR3 DNA follows: TGTGCCATCAGTCCCCTCAGAGGGGAAGCTTTCTTT.

This chain uses TRBV5-8 with TRBJ2-7, with TRBD1 as a possible D gene (6 bases). Germline CDR1 reads SGHTS; CDR2 reads YDEGEE. The CDR3 has 13 amino acids. Trimming removed 5 bases from V and 4 bases from J, with 13 bases in between. DNA of the CDR3: TGTGCCAGCAGTTCCGGGACACTTTACGAGCAGTACTTC. Its translation is CASSSGTLYEQYF. The entire variable domain, with the rest obtained from reference TRBV5-8 and TRBJ2-7, is as follows: EAGVTQSPTHLIKTRGQQATLRCSPISGHTSVYWYQQALGLGLQFLLWYDEGEERNRGNFPPRFSGRQFPNYSSELNVNALELEDSALYLCASSSGTLYEQYFGPGTRLTVT.

The chain recombines TRBV7-3 with TRBJ1-2, with 12 bases lining up with TRBD1. J lost 7 bases, V lost 3 bases, and 6 bases had no gene match. This CDR3 has 15 residues. Germline V lookup: CDR1 SGHTA, CDR2 FQGTGA. CDR3 in amino acids: CASSLTGTGGSGYTF. The CDR3, as DNA: TGTGCCAGCAGCTTGACCGGGACAGGGGGCTCTGGCTACACCTTC. The full variable domain, with the rest looked up from reference TRBV7-3 and TRBJ1-2, is GAGVSQTPSNKVTEKGKYVELRCDPISGHTALYWYRQSLGQGPEFLIYFQGTGAADDSGLPNDRFFAVRPEGSVSTLKIQRTERGDSAVYLCASSLTGTGGSGYTFGSGTRLTVV.

This sequence joins TRBV25-1 and TRBJ1-4, with D tentatively TRBD1 (5 bases). V was pared by 5 bases and J by 0 bases, with 10 bases between. The CDR3 covers 15 residues. Germline CDR1 and CDR2: MGHDK and SYGVNS. CDR3 residues: CASSKEGATNEKLFF. The CDR3 DNA reads as TGTGCCAGCAGTAAGGAAGGGGCAACTAATGAAAAACTGTTTTTT.